These 21 T cell receptor beta chains share one sample of origin, sequenced in a study of glioma-infiltrating T cells after dendritic cell vaccination. Time point reported: after dendritic cell vaccination, including at tumor progression/relapse. Assay used: immunoSEQ multiplex PCR; TCRdb lists only in-frame clones, some missing. The data show more than 75,000 clones, around 83% seen once. The sequences come from blood, collected after dendritic cell vaccination. The source is a human donor with glioblastoma.

As to this clone: Relative to the germline gene, one junction end is altered; a read error may explain this. The genes are TRBV7-7 and TRBJ2-5, with D maybe TRBD1 (6 bases). The length of the CDR3 is 16 residues. Germline-derived CDR1 and CDR2 are SSHAT and FNYEAQ (reference sequence). The CDR3 spells CASSSGDKPKEETQYF. DNA for the CDR3: TGTGCTAGCAGCTCCGGGGACAAGCCAAAAGAAGAGACCCAGTACTTC. The complete variable domain, with remaining parts taken from reference TRBV7-7 and TRBJ2-5, reads GAGVSQSPRYKVTKRGQDVTLRCDPISSHATLYWYQQALGQGPEFLTYFNYEAQPDKSGLPSDRFSAERPEGSISTLTIQRTEQRDSAMYRCASSSGDKPKEETQYFGPGTRLLVL.

The chain links TRBV5-1 to TRBJ2-3; D is unclear. Trimming removed 0 bases at V and 6 bases at J, with 5 bases between. Per germline, CDR1 SGHRS and CDR2 YFSETQ. CDR3 length: 12 residues. CDR3 DNA sequence: TGCGCCAGCAGCTTGGTGGCCGATACGCAGTATTTT. It yields the protein CASSLVADTQYF.

V and J are TRBV4-1 and TRBJ1-1; 7 nucleotides agree with TRBD1. V lost 1 base to trimming and J lost 7 bases; unmatched junction nucleotides: 3. The CDR3 runs to 13 residues. The germline CDR1 and CDR2 sequences are MGHRA and YSYEKL. The CDR3 nucleotides read TGCGCCAGCAGCCAAGTGGGGGACAGTGAAGCTTTCTTT. Protein product: CASSQVGDSEAFF.

A note on this clone: One end of the junction is discordant with germline, which a read error may explain. CDR3 DNA: TGTGCCAGCAGCTTAGCTGAGTCACAGGGGATGAGCTTC. This translates into CASSLAESQGMSF. The chain has TRBV7-2 and TRBJ2-7; 7 bases align to TRBD1. Germline V gene sequence: CDR1 SGHTA, CDR2 FQGNSA. This CDR3 region has 13 residues.

The chain is built from TRBV30 and TRBJ1-2; 8 bases fit TRBD1. Trimming removed 3 bases from V and 4 bases from J; junction bases left unmatched: 4. CDR1 is GTSNPN and CDR2 is SVGIG in the germline V gene (reference sequence). CDR3 length equals 13 residues. In DNA form, the CDR3 reads TGTGCCTGGAGACACAGGGGGGCCTATGGCTACACCTTC. Amino acid sequence: CAWRHRGAYGYTF.

CDR3 sequence reads: CASSLTPSYEQYF. In DNA form, the CDR3 reads TGTGCCAGCAGCTTAACGCCCAGCTACGAGCAGTACTTC. The rearrangement links TRBV7-3 to TRBJ2-7, with no clear D. Germline CDR1 SGHTA, CDR2 FQGTGA. V lost 0 bases and J lost 3, with 6 bases in between. CDR3 length equals 13 residues.

This clone was seen a single time. The rearrangement joins TRBV6-5 to TRBJ1-2, with 8 positions matching TRBD1. This CDR3 comprises 14 residues. V lost 5 bases and J lost 8; bases outside the gene matches: 10. Germline V lookup: CDR1 MNHEY, CDR2 SVGAGI. CDR3 amino acids: CASSQGAAQGGYTF. CDR3 nucleotide sequence: TGTGCCAGCAGTCAGGGGGCTGCCCAAGGGGGCTACACCTTC.

The chain has TRBV7-6 and TRBJ1-2; D is undetermined. The V end was cut by 0 bases, the J end by 6 bases, with 14 bases between. Germline loops: CDR1 SGHVS, CDR2 FNYEAQ. The CDR3 is made up of 15 amino acids. The CDR3 DNA follows: TGTGCCAGCAGCTTAGCGGACGGGAGCCGGCATGGCTACACCTTC. Translated: CASSLADGSRHGYTF.

The chain links TRBV2 to TRBJ2-7, with TRBD2 matching 16 bases. V lost 6 bases to trimming and J lost 0 bases; unmatched junction nucleotides: 8. There are 18 residues in the CDR3. Germline CDR1 SNHLY, CDR2 FYNNEI. CDR3 sequence reads: CASRVPGLAGGSSYEQYF. The CDR3 DNA reads as TGTGCCAGCAGGGTCCCGGGACTAGCGGGGGGGAGCTCCTACGAGCAGTACTTC.

The rearrangement joins TRBV28 to TRBJ2-7; 10 bases match TRBD1. CDR1 and CDR2 from the germline V gene are MDHEN and SYDVKM. Trimming removed 2 bases from V and 5 bases from J; junction bases left unmatched: 6. The CDR3 has 15 amino acids. CDR3 DNA: TGTGCCAGCAGTTTACCGGGACAGGGGTTCGACGAGCAGTACTTC. Translation: CASSLPGQGFDEQYF.

The chain joins TRBV2 to TRBJ2-7, with 8 nucleotides matching TRBD1. The CDR3 runs 14 residues. Trimming cost V 4 bases and J 2 bases; bases outside gene matches: 4. Germline values: CDR1 SNHLY, CDR2 FYNNEI. CDR3 sequence: CASSAWTGTYEQYF. The CDR3 bases are TGTGCCAGCAGTGCGTGGACAGGGACCTACGAGCAGTACTTC.

Remarks on this clone: This same CDR3 is encoded by further DNA sequences in the sample. The gene calls are TRBV29-1 and TRBJ1-1, with D tentatively TRBD1 (5 bases). The CDR3 covers 13 residues. Germline loops: CDR1 SQVTM, CDR2 ANQGSEA. Trimming stripped 4 bases from V and 0 bases from J, with 9 bases between. DNA of the CDR3: TGCAGCGTTGGGCAGGGATTGAACACTGAAGCTTTCTTT. Translating it yields CSVGQGLNTEAFF. The full variable domain, rest sourced from reference TRBV29-1 and TRBJ1-1, is SAVISQKPSRDICQRGTSLTIQCQVDSQVTMMFWYRQQPGQSLTLIATANQGSEATYESGFVIDKFPISRPNLTFSTLTVSNMSPEDSSIYLCSVGQGLNTEAFFGQGTRLTVV.

The chain joins TRBV6-1 to TRBJ2-7; 7 bases agree with TRBD1. The junction had 5 bases not matched to a gene; V was cut back by 0 bases and J by 3 bases. The CDR3 runs to 15 residues. The germline V gene encodes CDR1 MNHNS and CDR2 SASEGT. The CDR3, as DNA: TGTGCCAGCAGTGAAGCGGCAGGGGGAAACTACGAGCAGTACTTC. Residues: CASSEAAGGNYEQYF.

This clone was picked up one time. The CDR3: CASSQGGQGAVTGYGYTF. For the CDR3, the DNA is TGTGCCAGCAGCCAAGGGGGGCAGGGGGCGGTGACTGGCTATGGCTACACCTTC. This chain joins TRBV4-2 and TRBJ1-2, with TRBD1 matching 8 bases. Germline CDR1 is LGHNA and CDR2 is YNFKEQ. There are 18 residues in the CDR3. V shed 1 base and J 4 bases; nucleotides not matched to a gene: 14.

The V and J genes are TRBV2 and TRBJ1-2, with 7 bases fitting TRBD1. The V and J ends lost 6 bases and 3 bases, in that order; junction bases with no gene match: 7. Germline V lookup: CDR1 SNHLY, CDR2 FYNNEI. The CDR3 loop spans 14 amino acids. DNA for the CDR3: TGTGCCAGCAGGCAAACCGGGACAGACTATGGCTACACCTTC. This sequence encodes CASRQTGTDYGYTF. The full variable domain, completed using reference TRBV2 and TRBJ1-2, is EPEVTQTPSHQVTQMGQEVILRCVPISNHLYFYWYRQILGQKVEFLVSFYNNEISEKSEIFDDQFSVERPDGSNFTLKIRSTKLEDSAMYFCASRQTGTDYGYTFGSGTRLTVV.

This clone was detected only once. This chain uses TRBV28 with TRBJ1-4; tentative D call: TRBD1 (6 bases). V was clipped by 2 bases and J by 7 bases, with 17 bases between them. In germline, CDR1 is MDHEN, CDR2 SYDVKM. The CDR3 is 16 residues long. This CDR3 is CASSLIAGAVSEKLFF. Here the CDR3 DNA reads TGTGCCAGCAGTTTAATCGCGGGGGCAGTCAGTGAAAAACTGTTTTTT.

The sample holds a few counts of this clone. This chain uses TRBV4-1 with TRBJ2-7; 8 positions agree with TRBD1. V dropped 0 bases and J dropped 0; count of bases not matched to a gene: 7. Germline-derived CDR1 and CDR2 are MGHRA and YSYEKL. The CDR3 sequence is 17 residues long. The CDR3 DNA is TGCGCCAGCAGCCAAGAAAATTCCGGGACAGGCTCCTACGAGCAGTACTTC. Amino acid sequence: CASSQENSGTGSYEQYF.

The chain combines TRBV29-1 with TRBJ1-1; D is unresolved. The CDR3 runs 12 residues. Looked up from germline, CDR1 is SQVTM and CDR2 is ANQGSEA. V dropped 7 bases and J dropped 0 bases, with 9 bases sitting between them. Here the CDR3 reads CSDGVLNTEAFF. In nucleotides, the CDR3 is TGCAGCGACGGGGTCCTGAACACTGAAGCTTTCTTT.

The chain links TRBV4-2 to TRBJ2-5, with D uncertain. Germline CDR1 LGHNA, CDR2 YNFKEQ. The length of the CDR3 is 16 residues. V was clipped by 0 bases and J by 5 bases, with 16 bases between them. In DNA form, the CDR3 reads TGTGCCAGCAGCCAAGACGGTGATGGCGGAGCGGAGACCCAGTACTTC. Protein sequence: CASSQDGDGGAETQYF.

This chain joins TRBV18 and TRBJ1-4; 7 bases fit TRBD1. V dropped 0 bases and J dropped 7; count of bases not matched to a gene: 8. This CDR3 comprises 16 residues. Germline CDR1 KGHSH, CDR2 LQKENI. In nucleotides, the CDR3 is TGTGCCAGCTCACCACCAGGGACAGTTAGGAGTGAAAAACTGTTTTTT. Translation: CASSPPGTVRSEKLFF.

CDR3 nucleotide sequence: TGTGCCAGCTCCAATCAGGGGGCAAGTTCACCCCTCCACTTT. As protein: CASSNQGASSPLHF. The chain links TRBV2 to TRBJ1-6; 8 bases map to TRBD1. Germline loops: CDR1 SNHLY, CDR2 FYNNEI. Trimming removed 8 bases from V and 9 bases from J; junction bases left unmatched: 9. The CDR3 loop spans 14 amino acids.